A selection of T cell receptor beta chains follows, all from one sample in a study of T-cell memory formation after mild COVID-19. TCRdb reprocessed the 5' RACE reads via MiXCR and lists one record per CDR3 protein. The sample includes about 350,000 distinct CDR3 sequences, under 15% of them seen just once. Material: PBMCs or a T cell subset sorted from them (not recorded which). Every receptor here comes from a man younger than 35 who had mild COVID-19 (a few samples of this study predate the infection). Cell type and time point are not known. CDR3s include the opening cysteine and the closing phenylalanine or tryptophan. The D gene is left open where the match is weak. Clone size, where shown, is once, few, many, or a class for clones that have expanded.

j_gene | d_gene | v_gene | abundance | CDR3aa | CDR3nt
TRBJ1-5 | TRBD1 | TRBV7-2 | NA | CASSPFGTGSNQPQHF | TGTGCCAGCAGCCCGTTTGGGACAGGAAGCAATCAGCCCCAGCATTTT
TRBJ2-3 | TRBD2 | TRBV20-1 | few | CSASRTSGGGTQYF | TGCAGTGCTAGTAGGACTAGCGGAGGAGGTACGCAGTATTTT
TRBJ2-1 | TRBD2 | TRBV2 | NA | CASSPTSGGDFEQFF | TGTGCCAGCAGTCCGACTAGCGGGGGGGACTTTGAGCAGTTCTTC
TRBJ2-7 | TRBD1 | TRBV4-1 | many | CASSQEGQGYYEQYF | TGCGCCAGCAGCCAAGAGGGACAGGGCTACTACGAGCAGTACTTC
TRBJ2-5 | TRBD2 | TRBV27 | NA | CASSARLAGGRSETQYF | TGTGCCAGCAGTGCTCGACTAGCGGGTGGGCGTAGTGAGACCCAGTACTTC
TRBJ1-1 | NA | TRBV7-2 | few | CASYRARGNTEAFF | TGTGCCAGCTACCGGGCGCGGGGGAACACTGAAGCTTTCTTT
TRBJ2-3 | NA | TRBV13 | NA | CASSFGFGTDTQYF | TGTGCCAGCAGCTTTGGGTTCGGCACAGATACGCAGTATTTT
TRBJ1-5 | TRBD1 | TRBV7-9 | NA | CASSTEPGTGYDNQPQHF | TGTGCCAGCAGCACGGAACCCGGGACAGGGTATGACAATCAGCCCCAGCATTTT
TRBJ2-3 | NA | TRBV13 | NA | CASTRVPTRTDTQYF | TGTGCCAGCACGAGGGTCCCTACTCGAACAGATACGCAGTATTTT
TRBJ2-6 | NA | TRBV18 | NA | CASSPRMVGGVSGANVLTF | TGTGCCAGCTCACCACGAATGGTGGGGGGAGTCTCTGGGGCCAACGTCCTGACTTTC
TRBJ1-2 | NA | TRBV11-2 | NA | CASSLTAYGYTF | TGTGCCAGCAGCCTGACAGCATATGGCTACACCTTC
TRBJ2-3 | TRBD2 | TRBV7-2 | few | CASSSPRRGVYYRYTDTQYF | TGTGCCAGCAGCTCCCCGCGGCGGGGGGTATACTACCGATACACAGATACGCAGTATTTT
TRBJ1-2 | NA | TRBV28 | NA | CAILQGRRGGYTF | TGTGCCATCTTACAGGGCAGGCGGGGTGGCTACACCTTC
TRBJ2-2 | TRBD1 | TRBV10-3 | NA | CAIRGTANTGELFF | TGTGCCATCAGAGGGACAGCGAACACCGGGGAGCTGTTTTTT
TRBJ1-3 | NA | TRBV6-5 | many | CASSYSQGIGNTIYF | TGTGCCAGCAGTTACTCTCAGGGGATCGGAAACACCATATATTTT
TRBJ1-5 | TRBD1 | TRBV29-1 | NA | CSVSQGAGQPQHF | TGCAGCGTTTCCCAGGGGGCTGGTCAGCCCCAGCATTTT
TRBJ2-7 | NA | TRBV30 | few | CAWSVLPDYEQYF | TGTGCCTGGAGTGTTCTCCCAGACTACGAGCAGTACTTC
TRBJ2-3 | TRBD2 | TRBV4-2 | few | CASSREAGGRTDTQYF | TGTGCCAGCAGCCGTGAAGCGGGGGGAAGGACAGATACGCAGTATTTT
TRBJ1-2 | TRBD1 | TRBV12-3/TRBV12-4 | many | CASSLEGQGLDGYTF | TGTGCCAGCAGTTTAGAGGGACAGGGGTTAGATGGCTACACCTTC
TRBJ2-5 | NA | TRBV6-5 | NA | CATGARPSGETQYF | TGTGCCACAGGGGCCCGACCCAGCGGAGAGACCCAGTACTTC
TRBJ1-2 | NA | TRBV7-2 | few | CASSFKRGYTF | TGTGCCAGCAGCTTCAAAAGAGGCTACACCTTC
TRBJ2-1 | TRBD2 | TRBV12-3/TRBV12-4 | NA | CASSPPPGLAFNEQFF | TGTGCCAGCAGCCCCCCCCCGGGACTAGCTTTTAATGAGCAGTTCTTC
TRBJ2-1 | NA | TRBV14 | few | CASSQGLQGEGAGYNEQFF | TGTGCCAGCAGCCAAGGTTTACAGGGTGAAGGCGCGGGGTACAATGAGCAGTTCTTC
TRBJ1-1 | NA | TRBV5-1 | few | CASSLDTGGGGTEAFF | TGCGCCAGCAGCTTGGACACGGGAGGGGGAGGCACTGAAGCTTTCTTT
TRBJ1-1 | TRBD1 | TRBV19 | few | CASSGDRGGEAFF | TGTGCCAGTAGTGGGGACAGGGGTGGTGAAGCTTTCTTT
TRBJ2-3 | NA | TRBV11-2 | few | CASSLADWSDTQYF | TGTGCCAGCAGCTTAGCCGATTGGTCAGATACGCAGTATTTT
TRBJ2-6 | NA | TRBV27 | few | CASRKHGVKGANVLTF | TGTGCCAGCAGAAAACATGGGGTAAAGGGGGCCAACGTCCTGACTTTC
TRBJ2-2 | NA | TRBV6-5 | many | CASGPGRPGELFF | TGTGCCAGCGGTCCAGGGCGACCCGGGGAGCTGTTTTTT
TRBJ2-5 | NA | TRBV10-3 | many | CAIGDGGRETQYF | TGTGCCATCGGGGACGGGGGCCGAGAGACCCAGTACTTC
TRBJ2-2 | TRBD2 | TRBV6-4 | many | CASSDSSGGTGELFF | TGTGCCAGCAGTGACTCTAGCGGGGGCACCGGGGAGCTGTTTTTT
TRBJ2-3 | NA | TRBV20-1 | few | CSASGKGEEGDTQYF | TGCAGTGCTAGCGGGAAAGGGGAGGAGGGCGATACGCAGTATTTT
TRBJ1-6 | NA | TRBV3-1 | few | CASSQLSSYNSPLHF | TGTGCCAGCAGCCAGTTAAGCTCCTATAATTCACCCCTCCACTTT
TRBJ2-7 | NA | TRBV12-3/TRBV12-4 | few | CASSFSGRENEQYF | TGTGCCAGCAGTTTTTCGGGCAGGGAAAACGAGCAGTACTTC